The clone carrying this T cell receptor beta chain has at least ten counts. This entry is derived from a study of human T cells and chemical hapten exposure. At the level of the study: 2% DPC applied to a 2 cm by 2 cm arm area sensitized donors.

Library preparation tagged each individual cDNA molecule with a unique molecular identifier. In the original processing: With a range of about 23,224 to 700,000, the median per sample was around 97,000 TCRs. TCRdb processed the RACE reads anew with MiXCR; each CDR3 protein has one entry. Here the V and J calls rest on TCRdb's processing, not on the authors' analysis. Counted here are over 100,000 distinct CDR3 sequences, about 11% occurring once; the ten biggest clones make up approximately 2.5%. Trimming at V came to 6 bases and at J to 1 base, leaving 5 bases not matched to a gene. The CDR3 has 15 amino acids. Germline V lookup: CDR1 MNHEY, CDR2 SMNVEV (reference sequence). Time point specified: patch test 3, about 24 weeks after DPC sensitization. Treatment given: therapeutic diphenylcyclopropenone sensitization with weekly scalp DPC. At patch-test visits, sampling came before the patch test.

This clonotype originated in a woman aged 50 to 65 with alopecia areata. Some clones in this sample may be carry-over from other donors' samples. This sequence joins TRBV27 and TRBJ2-3; 9 nucleotides agree with TRBD2. The specimen comprised whole blood, sampled in connection with sensitization to the hapten diphenylcyclopropenone (DPC). The CDR3 bases are TGTGCCAGCAGCCACCGACTAGCGGGCACAGATACGCAGTATTTT. Translated, it gives CASSHRLAGTDTQYF.